This TCR beta chain was sequenced for a study of shared clonotypes between healthy human individuals. Sorted-subset replicate PCR reactions contained roughly 210 ng DNA, corresponding to some 28,000 T cell genomes. In the study's own analysis: Filtering was not the same, since immunoSEQ gave junction-only sequences without quality scores. Sequencing was performed with immunoSEQ multiplex PCR; in TCRdb, only in-frame clones are kept and a portion is missing. V and J calls and clone size are as listed in that table; D and trimming were resolved from the DNA. The table records around 2.5 million clones, over 85% of them present only once. CDR1 and CDR2 (germline): SGHRS, YFSETQ. The CDR3 totals 15 residues. V lost 1 base and J lost 0, with 5 bases in between.

The receptor's source is a man younger than 35 in good health. Some clones in this sample may be carry-over from other donors' samples. The V gene is TRBV5-1, the J gene TRBJ2-6; unclear D gene. Sequencing used naive CD4+ T cells from PBMCs. Sample subset: CD45RA+ positively selected. The CDR3 region has the DNA TGCGCCAGCAGCTTGTTCGCCTCTGGGGCCAACGTCCTGACTTTC. It yields the protein CASSLFASGANVLTF. The full variable domain, in which reference TRBV5-1 and TRBJ2-6 provide the parts outside the CDR3, is KAGVTQTPRYLIKTRGQQVTLSCSPISGHRSVSWYQQTPGQGLQFLFEYFSETQRNKGNFPGRFSGRQFSNSRSEMNVSTLELGDSALYLCASSLFASGANVLTFGAGSRLTVL.